This TCR beta chain appears in the sequencing data of a study of cytomegalovirus exposure and HLA in healthy donors. The ends lost 4 bases at V and 4 bases at J; junction bases unmatched: 3. The CDR3 spans 15 residues. Germline lookup yields CDR1 MRHNA and CDR2 SNTAGT. The primer mix had 60 Vbeta and 13 Jbeta primers. Profiling relied on immunoSEQ multiplex PCR, and the TCRdb table lists in-frame clones only, not all of them. The repertoire holds about 110,000 clones, with around 72% as singletons. General study findings and limits: Per a later analysis, 15,000 to 20,000 TCR beta sequences showed association with HLA alleles at 0.05 false discovery rate. Indistinguishable V segments, including TRBV6-2 and TRBV6-3, were excluded.

Regarding this clone: What it binds is unknown.

The specimen was PBMCs. This receptor was identified in a male donor in good health and CMV-seronegative. The V call is TRBV6-4, the J call TRBJ2-1; TRBD2 matches 11 bases. The CDR3 region is CASSAGTSGYNEQFF. The CDR3 coding sequence is TGTGCCAGCAGTGCCGGGACTAGCGGATACAATGAGCAGTTCTTC.